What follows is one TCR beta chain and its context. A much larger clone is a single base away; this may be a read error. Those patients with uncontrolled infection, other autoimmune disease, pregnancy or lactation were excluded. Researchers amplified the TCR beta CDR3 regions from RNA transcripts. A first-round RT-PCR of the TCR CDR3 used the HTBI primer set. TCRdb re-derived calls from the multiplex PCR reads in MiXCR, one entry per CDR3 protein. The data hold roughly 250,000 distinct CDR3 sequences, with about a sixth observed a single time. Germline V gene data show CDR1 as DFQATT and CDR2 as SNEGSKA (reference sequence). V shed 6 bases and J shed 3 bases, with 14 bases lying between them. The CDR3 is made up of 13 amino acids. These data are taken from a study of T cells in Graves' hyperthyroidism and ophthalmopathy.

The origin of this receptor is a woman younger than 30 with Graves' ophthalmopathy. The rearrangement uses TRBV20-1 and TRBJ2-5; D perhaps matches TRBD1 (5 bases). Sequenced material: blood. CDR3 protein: CSALKGHKETQYF. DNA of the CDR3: TGCAGTGCCCTGAAAGGACACAAAGAGACCCAGTACTTC.